This T cell receptor beta chain was identified during a study of blood T cell repertoires in COVID-19. After removal of 7 bases from V and 1 base from J, the junction contained 7 bases not matched to a gene. The CDR3 is made up of 15 amino acids. Germline CDR1 reads SNHLY; CDR2 reads FYNNEI. Assay: immunoSEQ multiplex PCR; the TCRdb copy retains only in-frame clones and omits some. The sample shows about 480,000 clones, 89% of them seen only once. Enrolled during active infection, Seattle patients were then followed longitudinally. Sequenced sample: peripheral blood. The source of this sequence is a man aged 18 to 29 with COVID-19, enrolled during active disease. This chain uses TRBV2 with TRBJ2-7, with 10 bases aligning to TRBD1. The CDR3 DNA is TGTGCCAGCATGATAGACAGGGGGCAATCCTACGAGCAGTACTTC. This codes for CASMIDRGQSYEQYF.